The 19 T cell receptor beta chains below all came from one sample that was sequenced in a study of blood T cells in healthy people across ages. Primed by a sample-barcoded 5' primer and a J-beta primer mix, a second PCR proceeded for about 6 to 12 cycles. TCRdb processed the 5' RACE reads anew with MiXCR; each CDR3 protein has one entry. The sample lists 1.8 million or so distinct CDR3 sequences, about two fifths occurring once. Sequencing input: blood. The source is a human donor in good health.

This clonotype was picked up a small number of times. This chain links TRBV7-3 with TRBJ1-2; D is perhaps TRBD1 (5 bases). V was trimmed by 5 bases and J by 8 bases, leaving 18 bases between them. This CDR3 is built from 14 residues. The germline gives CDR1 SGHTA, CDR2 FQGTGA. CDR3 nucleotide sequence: TGTGCCAGCAGCACCTCCGGGACTTATCGGGGCTACACCTTC. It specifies CASSTSGTYRGYTF.

This CDR3 reads CASSGLGTGDSYTF. The CDR3 DNA is TGTGCCAGCAGCGGACTTGGGACAGGGGATAGCTACACCTTC. The V gene is TRBV7-9, the J gene TRBJ1-2, with TRBD1 matching 10 bases. The CDR3 loop spans 14 amino acids. CDR1 and CDR2 from the germline V gene are SEHNR and FQNEAQ (reference sequence). The J segment lost 9 bases and the V segment lost 5 bases, leaving 9 bases of the junction unmatched.

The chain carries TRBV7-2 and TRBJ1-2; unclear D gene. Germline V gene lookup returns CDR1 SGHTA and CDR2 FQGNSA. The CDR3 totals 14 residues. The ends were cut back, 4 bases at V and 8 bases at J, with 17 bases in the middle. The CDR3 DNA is TGTGCCAGCAGCTACACGACCGATCCTTGGGGCTACACCTTC. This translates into CASSYTTDPWGYTF.

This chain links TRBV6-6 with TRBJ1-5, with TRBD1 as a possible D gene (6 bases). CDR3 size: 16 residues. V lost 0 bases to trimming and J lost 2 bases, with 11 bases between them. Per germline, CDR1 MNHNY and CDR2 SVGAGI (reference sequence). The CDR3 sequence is CASSYSQGFGNQPQHF. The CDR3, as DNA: TGTGCCAGCAGTTACTCACAGGGTTTTGGCAATCAGCCCCAGCATTTT.

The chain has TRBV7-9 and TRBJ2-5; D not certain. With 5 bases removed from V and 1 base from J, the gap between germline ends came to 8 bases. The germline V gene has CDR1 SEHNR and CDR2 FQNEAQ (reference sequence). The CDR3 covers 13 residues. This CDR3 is CASSQSLQETQYF. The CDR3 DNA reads TGTGCCAGCAGCCAATCCCTCCAAGAGACCCAGTACTTC.

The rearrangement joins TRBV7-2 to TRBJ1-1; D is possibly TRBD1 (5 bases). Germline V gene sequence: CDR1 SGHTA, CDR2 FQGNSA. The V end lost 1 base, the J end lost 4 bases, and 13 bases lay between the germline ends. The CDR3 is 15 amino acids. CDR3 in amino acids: CASSLDGGVGTEAFF. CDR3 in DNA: TGTGCCAGCAGCTTAGATGGAGGGGTAGGCACTGAAGCTTTCTTT.

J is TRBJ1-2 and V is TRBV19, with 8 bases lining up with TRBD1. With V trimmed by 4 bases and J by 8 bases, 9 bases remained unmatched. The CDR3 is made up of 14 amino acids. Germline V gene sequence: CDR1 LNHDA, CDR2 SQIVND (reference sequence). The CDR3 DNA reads TGTGCCAGTAGTAGGGGGACAGGAAAAGGAGGCTACACCTTC. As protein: CASSRGTGKGGYTF. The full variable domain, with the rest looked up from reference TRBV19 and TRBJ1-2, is DGGITQSPKYLFRKEGQNVTLSCEQNLNHDAMYWYRQDPGQGLRLIYYSQIVNDFQKGDIAEGYSVSREKKESFPLTVTSAQKNPTAFYLCASSRGTGKGGYTFGSGTRLTVV.

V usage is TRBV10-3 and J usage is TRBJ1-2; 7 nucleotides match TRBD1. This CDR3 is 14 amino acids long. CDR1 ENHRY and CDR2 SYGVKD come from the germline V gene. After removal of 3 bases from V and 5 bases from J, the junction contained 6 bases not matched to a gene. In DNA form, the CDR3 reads TGTGCCATCAGTGATCGGGGCAGGGGGTATGGCTACACCTTC. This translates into CAISDRGRGYGYTF.

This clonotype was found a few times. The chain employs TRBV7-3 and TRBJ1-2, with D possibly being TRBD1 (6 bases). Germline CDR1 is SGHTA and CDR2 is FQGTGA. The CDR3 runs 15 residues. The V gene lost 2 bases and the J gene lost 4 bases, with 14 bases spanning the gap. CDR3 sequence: CASSLDHRAVYGYTF. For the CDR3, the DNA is TGTGCCAGCAGCTTAGACCACAGGGCGGTCTATGGCTACACCTTC.

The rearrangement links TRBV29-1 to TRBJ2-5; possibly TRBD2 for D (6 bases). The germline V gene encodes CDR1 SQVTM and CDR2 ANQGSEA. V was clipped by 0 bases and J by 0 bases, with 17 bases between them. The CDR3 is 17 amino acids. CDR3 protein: CSVEDSSASENQETQYF. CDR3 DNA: TGCAGCGTTGAAGATAGTAGCGCTAGCGAGAACCAAGAGACCCAGTACTTC.

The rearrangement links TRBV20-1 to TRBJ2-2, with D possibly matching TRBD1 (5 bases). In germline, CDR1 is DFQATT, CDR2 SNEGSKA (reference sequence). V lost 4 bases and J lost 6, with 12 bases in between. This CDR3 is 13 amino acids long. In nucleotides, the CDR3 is TGCAGTGCTACACCCGACAGTGCCGGGGAGCTGTTTTTT. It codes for CSATPDSAGELFF.

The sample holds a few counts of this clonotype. The CDR3 is CASREGSRNYGYTF. The CDR3 region has the DNA TGTGCCAGCAGAGAAGGGTCCCGCAACTATGGCTACACCTTC. J is TRBJ1-2 and V is TRBV6-5; D not resolved. This CDR3 has 14 residues. CDR1 and CDR2 from the germline V gene are MNHEY and SVGAGI. The V end lost 6 bases, the J end lost 2 bases, and 13 bases lay between the germline ends.

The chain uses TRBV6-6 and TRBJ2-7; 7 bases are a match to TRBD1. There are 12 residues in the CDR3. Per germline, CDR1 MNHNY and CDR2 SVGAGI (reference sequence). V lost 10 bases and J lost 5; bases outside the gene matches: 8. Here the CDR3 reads CATFRQGNEQYF. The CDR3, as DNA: TGTGCCACCTTTAGACAGGGTAACGAGCAGTACTTC.

The CDR3 loop is CASSLSPGEEGSYEQYF. As DNA, the CDR3 is TGTGCCAGCAGCTTATCTCCAGGGGAAGAGGGATCCTACGAGCAGTACTTC. This chain links TRBV7-3 with TRBJ2-7; the D gene is possibly TRBD1 (6 bases). Trimming removed 2 bases at V and 1 base at J, with 18 bases between. Germline V gene lookup returns CDR1 SGHTA and CDR2 FQGTGA. The CDR3 spans 17 residues.

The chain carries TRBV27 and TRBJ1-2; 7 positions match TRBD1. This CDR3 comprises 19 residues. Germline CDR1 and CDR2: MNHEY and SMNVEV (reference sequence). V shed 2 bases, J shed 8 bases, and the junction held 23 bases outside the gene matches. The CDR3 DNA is TGTGCCAGCAGTTTAACCTTTGTTGGCATAGGCAGGGGGTCGATCGGCTACACCTTC. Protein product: CASSLTFVGIGRGSIGYTF.

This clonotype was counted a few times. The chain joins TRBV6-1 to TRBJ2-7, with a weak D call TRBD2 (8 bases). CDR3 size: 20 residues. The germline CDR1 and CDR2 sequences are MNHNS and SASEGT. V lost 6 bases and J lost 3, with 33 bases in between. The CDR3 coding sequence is TGTGCCAGCAGACCTAAACCGGGACAGTGGACTAGCCTCGCCTTCTACGAGCAGTACTTC. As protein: CASRPKPGQWTSLAFYEQYF.

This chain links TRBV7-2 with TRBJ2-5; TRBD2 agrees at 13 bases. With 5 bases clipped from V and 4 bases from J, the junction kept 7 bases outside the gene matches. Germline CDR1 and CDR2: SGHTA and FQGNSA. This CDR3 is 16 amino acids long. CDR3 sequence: CASSPRTSGGGETQYF. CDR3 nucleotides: TGTGCCAGCAGCCCCCGGACTAGCGGGGGAGGAGAGACCCAGTACTTC.

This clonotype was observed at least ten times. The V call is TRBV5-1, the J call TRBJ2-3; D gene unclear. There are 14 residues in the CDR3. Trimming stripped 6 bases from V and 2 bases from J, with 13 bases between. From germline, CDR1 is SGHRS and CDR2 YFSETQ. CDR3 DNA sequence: TGCGCCAGCAAACCCACCCCACCCACAGATACGCAGTATTTT. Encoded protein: CASKPTPPTDTQYF.

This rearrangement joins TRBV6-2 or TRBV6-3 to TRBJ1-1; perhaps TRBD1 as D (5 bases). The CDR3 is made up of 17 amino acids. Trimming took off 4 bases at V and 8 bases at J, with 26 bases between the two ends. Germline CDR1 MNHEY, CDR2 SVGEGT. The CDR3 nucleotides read TGTGCCAGCAGTTCCTCGGGGCGGGGAGTCGTGGATTTGGAAGCTTTCTTT. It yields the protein CASSSSGRGVVDLEAFF.